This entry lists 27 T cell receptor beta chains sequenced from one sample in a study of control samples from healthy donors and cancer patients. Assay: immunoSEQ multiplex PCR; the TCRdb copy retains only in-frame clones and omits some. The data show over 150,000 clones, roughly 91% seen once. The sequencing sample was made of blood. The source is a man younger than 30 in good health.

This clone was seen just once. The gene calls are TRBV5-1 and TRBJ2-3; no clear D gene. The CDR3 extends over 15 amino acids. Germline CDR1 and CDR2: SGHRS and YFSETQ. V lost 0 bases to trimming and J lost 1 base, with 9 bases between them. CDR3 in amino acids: CASSLAAGRTDTQYF. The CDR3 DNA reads TGCGCCAGCAGCTTGGCGGCCGGGCGCACAGATACGCAGTATTTT.

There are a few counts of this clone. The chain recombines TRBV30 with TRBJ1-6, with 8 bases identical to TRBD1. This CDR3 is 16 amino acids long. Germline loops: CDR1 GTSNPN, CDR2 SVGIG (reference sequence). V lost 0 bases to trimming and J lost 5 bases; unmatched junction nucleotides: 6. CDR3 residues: CAWSVSGGRNNSPLHF. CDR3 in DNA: TGTGCCTGGAGTGTTTCAGGGGGCCGAAATAATTCACCCCTCCACTTT. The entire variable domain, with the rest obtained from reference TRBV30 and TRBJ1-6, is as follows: SQTIHQWPATLVQPVGSPLSLECTVEGTSNPNLYWYRQAAGRGLQLLFYSVGIGQISSEVPQNLSASRPQDRQFILSSKKLLLSDSGFYLCAWSVSGGRNNSPLHFGNGTRLTVT.

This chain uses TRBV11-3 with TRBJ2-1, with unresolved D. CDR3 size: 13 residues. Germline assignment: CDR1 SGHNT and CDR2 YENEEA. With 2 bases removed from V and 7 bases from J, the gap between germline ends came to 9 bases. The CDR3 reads CASSLNGFNEQFF. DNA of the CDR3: TGTGCCAGCAGCTTAAACGGATTTAATGAGCAGTTCTTC.

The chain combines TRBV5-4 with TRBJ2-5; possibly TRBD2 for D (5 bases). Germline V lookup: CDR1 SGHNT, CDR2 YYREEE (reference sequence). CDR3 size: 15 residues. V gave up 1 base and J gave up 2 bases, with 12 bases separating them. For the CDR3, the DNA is TGTGCCAGCAGCTTGCACCGGGAAGCTCAAGAGACCCAGTACTTC. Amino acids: CASSLHREAQETQYF.

The CDR3 here is CASSQDLFGMGGSGYGYTF. The CDR3 coding sequence is TGCGCCAGCAGCCAAGATCTCTTTGGAATGGGGGGCTCCGGCTATGGCTACACCTTC. The J gene is TRBJ1-2, the V gene TRBV4-1, with D possibly being TRBD1 (6 bases). V lost 0 bases and J 4 bases, leaving 24 bases between the germline ends. Germline CDR1 is MGHRA and CDR2 is YSYEKL. The CDR3 extends over 19 amino acids.

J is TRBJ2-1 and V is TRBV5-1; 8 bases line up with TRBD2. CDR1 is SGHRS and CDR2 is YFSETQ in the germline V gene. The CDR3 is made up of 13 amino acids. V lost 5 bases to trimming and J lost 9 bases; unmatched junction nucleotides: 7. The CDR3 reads CASRASGGSEQFF. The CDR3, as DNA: TGCGCCAGCAGGGCGTCGGGGGGGAGTGAGCAGTTCTTC.

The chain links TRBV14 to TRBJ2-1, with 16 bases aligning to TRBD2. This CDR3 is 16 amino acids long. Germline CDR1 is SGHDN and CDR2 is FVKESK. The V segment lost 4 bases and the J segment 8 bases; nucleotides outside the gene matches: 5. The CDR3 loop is CASSLLGTSGGDEQFF. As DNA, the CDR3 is TGTGCCAGCAGCCTGCTCGGGACTAGCGGGGGGGATGAGCAGTTCTTC.

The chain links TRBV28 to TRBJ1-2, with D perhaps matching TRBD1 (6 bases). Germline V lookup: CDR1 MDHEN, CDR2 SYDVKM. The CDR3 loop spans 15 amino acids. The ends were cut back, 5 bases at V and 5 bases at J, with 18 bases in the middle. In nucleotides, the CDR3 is TGTGCCAGCAGTCCGGGACACCTACTGGGGTATGGCTACACCTTC. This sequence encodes CASSPGHLLGYGYTF.

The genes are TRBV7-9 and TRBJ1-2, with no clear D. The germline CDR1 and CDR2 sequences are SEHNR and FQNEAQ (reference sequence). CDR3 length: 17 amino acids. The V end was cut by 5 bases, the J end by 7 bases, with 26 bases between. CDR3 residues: CASSPSAAGLFGGGYTF. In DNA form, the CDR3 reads TGTGCCAGCAGCCCGTCGGCCGCAGGTCTCTTCGGCGGTGGCTACACCTTC.

This CDR3 is CASSLGDMNTEAFF. DNA for the CDR3: TGCGCCAGCAGCTTGGGAGACATGAACACTGAAGCTTTCTTT. The chain has TRBV5-1 and TRBJ1-1; D is undetermined. V was pared by 0 bases and J by 0 bases, with 6 bases between. Germline V CDR1 and CDR2: SGHRS, YFSETQ. This CDR3 region has 14 residues.

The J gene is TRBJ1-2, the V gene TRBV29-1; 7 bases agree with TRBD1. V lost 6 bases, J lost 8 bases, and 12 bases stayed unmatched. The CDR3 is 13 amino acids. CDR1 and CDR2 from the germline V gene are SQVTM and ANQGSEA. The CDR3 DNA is TGCAGCGTCCCCAGGGGGGGTTTGCGCGGCTACACCTTC. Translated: CSVPRGGLRGYTF.

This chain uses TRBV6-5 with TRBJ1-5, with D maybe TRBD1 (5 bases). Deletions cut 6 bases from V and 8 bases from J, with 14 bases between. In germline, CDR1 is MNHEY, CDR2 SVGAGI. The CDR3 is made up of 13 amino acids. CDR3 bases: TGTGCCAGCAGAACGGAGGGGTGGGAGCCCCAGCATTTT. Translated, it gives CASRTEGWEPQHF.

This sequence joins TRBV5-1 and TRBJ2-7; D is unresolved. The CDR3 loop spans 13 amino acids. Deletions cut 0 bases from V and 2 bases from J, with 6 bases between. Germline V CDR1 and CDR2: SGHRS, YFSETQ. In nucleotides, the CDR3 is TGCGCCAGCAGCTTGGAGCTACCCTACGAGCAGTACTTC. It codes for CASSLELPYEQYF.

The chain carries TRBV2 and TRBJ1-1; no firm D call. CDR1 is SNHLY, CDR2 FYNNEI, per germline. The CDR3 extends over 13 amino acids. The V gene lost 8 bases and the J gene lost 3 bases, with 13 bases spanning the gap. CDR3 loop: CASSDVRYTEAFF. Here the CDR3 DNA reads TGTGCCAGCTCCGATGTGAGGTACACTGAAGCTTTCTTT.

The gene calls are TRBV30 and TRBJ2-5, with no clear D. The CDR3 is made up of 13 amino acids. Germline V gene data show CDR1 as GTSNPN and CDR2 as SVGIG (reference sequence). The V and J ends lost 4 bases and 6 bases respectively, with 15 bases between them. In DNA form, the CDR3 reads TGTGCCTGGACAACTACAGCAGCTAAGACCCAGTACTTC. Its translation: CAWTTTAAKTQYF.

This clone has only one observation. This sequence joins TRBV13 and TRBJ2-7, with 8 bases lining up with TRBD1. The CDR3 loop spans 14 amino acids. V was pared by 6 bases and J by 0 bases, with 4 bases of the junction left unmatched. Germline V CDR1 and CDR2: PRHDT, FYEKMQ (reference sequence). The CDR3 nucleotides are TGTGCCAGCAGTCCTACAGGGGGCTCCTACGAGCAGTACTTC. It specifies CASSPTGGSYEQYF. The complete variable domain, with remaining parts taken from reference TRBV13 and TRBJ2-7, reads AAGVIQSPRHLIKEKRETATLKCYPIPRHDTVYWYQQGPGQDPQFLISFYEKMQSDKGSIPDRFSAQQFSDYHSELNMSSLELGDSALYFCASSPTGGSYEQYFGPGTRLTVT.

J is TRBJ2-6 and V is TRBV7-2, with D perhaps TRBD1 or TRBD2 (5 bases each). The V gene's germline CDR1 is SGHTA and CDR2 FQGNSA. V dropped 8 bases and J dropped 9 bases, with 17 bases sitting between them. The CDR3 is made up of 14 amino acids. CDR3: CASGLVGDYNVLTF. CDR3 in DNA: TGTGCCAGCGGCCTAGTGGGGGATTACAACGTCCTGACTTTC.

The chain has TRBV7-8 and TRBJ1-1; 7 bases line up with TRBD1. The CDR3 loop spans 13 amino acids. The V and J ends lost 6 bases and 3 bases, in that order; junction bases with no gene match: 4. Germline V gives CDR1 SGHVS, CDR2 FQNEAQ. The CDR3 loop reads CASRVDRDTEAFF. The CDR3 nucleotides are TGTGCCAGCAGAGTCGACAGGGACACTGAAGCTTTCTTT.

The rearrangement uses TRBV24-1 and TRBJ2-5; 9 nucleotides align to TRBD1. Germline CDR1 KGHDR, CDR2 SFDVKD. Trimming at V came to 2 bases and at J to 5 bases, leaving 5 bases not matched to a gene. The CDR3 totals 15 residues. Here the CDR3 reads CATSDSRTGDETQYF. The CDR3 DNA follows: TGTGCCACCAGTGATTCTCGGACAGGGGATGAGACCCAGTACTTC.

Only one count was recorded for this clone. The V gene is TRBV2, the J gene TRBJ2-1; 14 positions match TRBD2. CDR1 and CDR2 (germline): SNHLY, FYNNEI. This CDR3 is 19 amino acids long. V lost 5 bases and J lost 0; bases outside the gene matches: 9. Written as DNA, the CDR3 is TGTGCCAGCAGTCGGGGACTAGCGGGGGTAGAGAGCTCCTACAATGAGCAGTTCTTC. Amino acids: CASSRGLAGVESSYNEQFF.

CDR3 loop: CASSLGGVYNEQFF. In DNA, the CDR3 is TGTGCCAGCAGCTTGGGAGGGGTGTACAATGAGCAGTTCTTC. The chain links TRBV5-5 to TRBJ2-1; D possibly matches TRBD1 or TRBD2 (5 bases each). Trimming removed 0 bases at V and 4 bases at J, with 8 bases between. Germline loops: CDR1 SGHKS, CDR2 YYEKEE (reference sequence). CDR3 size: 14 residues.

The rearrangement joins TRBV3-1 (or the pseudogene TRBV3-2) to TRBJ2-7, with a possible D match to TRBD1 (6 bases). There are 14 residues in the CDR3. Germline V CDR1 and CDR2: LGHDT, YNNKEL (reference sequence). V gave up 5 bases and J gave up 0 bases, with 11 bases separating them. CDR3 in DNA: TGTGCCAGCAGCTTTATCAGGGGCTCCTACGAGCAGTACTTC. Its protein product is CASSFIRGSYEQYF.

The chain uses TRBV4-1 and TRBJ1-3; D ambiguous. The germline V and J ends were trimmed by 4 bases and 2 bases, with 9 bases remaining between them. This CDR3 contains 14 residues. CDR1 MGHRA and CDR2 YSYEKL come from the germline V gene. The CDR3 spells CASSLDGTGNTIYF. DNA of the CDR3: TGCGCCAGCAGCCTTGATGGGACTGGAAACACCATATATTTT.

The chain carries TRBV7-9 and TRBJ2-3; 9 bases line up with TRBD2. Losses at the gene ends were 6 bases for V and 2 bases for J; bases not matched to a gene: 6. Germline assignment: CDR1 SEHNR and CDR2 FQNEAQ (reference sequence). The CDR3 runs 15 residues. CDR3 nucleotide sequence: TGTGCCAGCAGACCGACTAGCGGATACACAGATACGCAGTATTTT. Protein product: CASRPTSGYTDTQYF.

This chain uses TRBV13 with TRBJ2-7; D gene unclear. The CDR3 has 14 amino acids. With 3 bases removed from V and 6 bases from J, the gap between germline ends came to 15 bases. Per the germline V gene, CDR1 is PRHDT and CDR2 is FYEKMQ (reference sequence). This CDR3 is CASSFYTGTGEQYF. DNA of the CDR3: TGTGCCAGCAGCTTTTATACGGGCACGGGCGAGCAGTACTTC.

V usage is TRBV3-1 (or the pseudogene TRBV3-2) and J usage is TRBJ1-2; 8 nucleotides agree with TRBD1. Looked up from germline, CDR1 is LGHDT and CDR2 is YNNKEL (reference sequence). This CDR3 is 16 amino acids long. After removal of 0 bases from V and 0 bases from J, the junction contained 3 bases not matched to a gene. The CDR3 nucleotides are TGTGCCAGCAGCCAAGACAGGGGGCTTTCTAACTATGGCTACACCTTC. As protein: CASSQDRGLSNYGYTF.

CDR3 sequence: CASSEADGYEQYF. CDR3 nucleotide sequence: TGTGCCAGCAGTGAAGCGGATGGCTACGAGCAGTACTTC. The chain employs TRBV6-1 and TRBJ2-7; D is unclear. The germline V and J ends were trimmed by 0 bases and 3 bases, with 6 bases remaining between them. CDR1 MNHNS and CDR2 SASEGT come from the germline V gene. The CDR3 contains 13 residues.